These 31 T cell receptor beta chains share one sample of origin, sequenced in a study of blood T cell repertoires in COVID-19. Sequencing used immunoSEQ multiplex PCR; TCRdb keeps in-frame clones, though not all of them. The profile shows 250,000 to 350,000 clones, approximately 90% of them singletons. The sample taken for sequencing was peripheral blood. Every receptor here comes from a woman under 40 with COVID-19, enrolled during active disease.

The CDR3 spells CASSAIPGLAITDTQYF. The CDR3 DNA reads TGTGCCAGCAGCGCCATCCCGGGACTAGCGATCACAGATACGCAGTATTTT. This chain joins TRBV7-2 and TRBJ2-3; 10 bases map to TRBD2. The CDR3 runs 17 residues. V lost 5 bases, J lost 2 bases, and 10 bases stayed unmatched. CDR1 and CDR2 from the germline V gene are SGHTA and FQGNSA.

Many counts were recorded for this clone. J is TRBJ1-2 and V is TRBV5-1; D is unclear. There are 14 residues in the CDR3. Trimming removed 0 bases at V and 0 bases at J, with 6 bases between. CDR1 and CDR2 (germline): SGHRS, YFSETQ. The CDR3 here is CASSLERANYGYTF. CDR3 DNA sequence: TGCGCCAGCAGCTTGGAGAGGGCTAACTATGGCTACACCTTC.

The chain uses TRBV6-1 and TRBJ1-1; D is uncertain. The CDR3 length is 14 residues. Trimming removed 3 bases at V and 1 base at J, with 9 bases between. Germline V lookup: CDR1 MNHNS, CDR2 SASEGT. The CDR3 reads CASSDAGGNTEAFF. The CDR3 DNA sequence: TGTGCCAGCAGTGATGCTGGCGGGAACACTGAAGCTTTCTTT.

The DNA for the CDR3 is TGTGCCAGCAGTACCGCCCCTCTGGGAGGTAACTATGGCTACACCTTC. It encodes CASSTAPLGGNYGYTF. The chain is built from TRBV27 and TRBJ1-2; no definite D call. CDR1 and CDR2 (germline): MNHEY, SMNVEV (reference sequence). The CDR3 consists of 16 residues. With 5 bases removed from V and 1 base from J, the gap between germline ends came to 17 bases.

This chain links TRBV11-2 with TRBJ2-6, with 8 bases fitting TRBD2. CDR1 is SGHAT and CDR2 is FQNNGV in the germline V gene. V trimming: 4 bases; J trimming: 2 bases; junction bases outside the gene matches: 7. The CDR3 contains 17 residues. In DNA, the CDR3 is TGTGCCAGCAGCTCTATAGCGGGAAAGGCTGGGGCCAACGTCCTGACTTTC. It translates to CASSSIAGKAGANVLTF.

This chain uses TRBV6-5 with TRBJ1-5, with 10 bases fitting TRBD1. CDR1 MNHEY and CDR2 SVGAGI come from the germline V gene. The V segment lost 8 bases and the J segment 0 bases; nucleotides outside the gene matches: 4. The CDR3 is 15 amino acids. The CDR3 region is CASQGDRGSNQPQHF. The CDR3 DNA reads TGTGCCAGCCAAGGGGACAGGGGTAGCAATCAGCCCCAGCATTTT.

The chain combines TRBV5-1 with TRBJ1-3, with 8 positions matching TRBD1. The germline V gene encodes CDR1 SGHRS and CDR2 YFSETQ. The CDR3 sequence is 14 residues long. V dropped 4 bases and J dropped 3; count of bases not matched to a gene: 3. Here the CDR3 DNA reads TGCGCCAGCAGCCCGACAGGGGATGGAAACACCATATATTTT. Translating gives CASSPTGDGNTIYF. Combining the CDR3 with reference TRBV5-1 and TRBJ1-3 gives the whole variable domain KAGVTQTPRYLIKTRGQQVTLSCSPISGHRSVSWYQQTPGQGLQFLFEYFSETQRNKGNFPGRFSGRQFSNSRSEMNVSTLELGDSALYLCASSPTGDGNTIYFGEGSWLTVV.

The rearrangement uses TRBV7-8 and TRBJ1-4, with D tentatively TRBD1 (6 bases). The CDR3 is 17 amino acids. The V gene's germline CDR1 is SGHVS and CDR2 FQNEAQ. Trimming stripped 0 bases from V and 2 bases from J, with 13 bases between. CDR3 nucleotides: TGTGCCAGCAGCTTAGCTACAGGGCAGGGGACTAATGAAAAACTGTTTTTT. This encodes CASSLATGQGTNEKLFF.

This clone was counted a few times. This rearrangement joins TRBV7-2 to TRBJ1-5; TRBD1 might be the D (5 bases). Looked up from germline, CDR1 is SGHTA and CDR2 is FQGNSA. The CDR3 covers 16 residues. V was clipped by 1 base and J by 6 bases, with 16 bases between them. As DNA, the CDR3 is TGTGCCAGCAGCTTAGGGAGAGGTACCGGGGGTCAGCCCCAGCATTTT. It translates to CASSLGRGTGGQPQHF.

The V call is TRBV6-1, the J call TRBJ1-1; 8 nucleotides align to TRBD1. The CDR3 loop spans 14 amino acids. V was clipped by 2 bases and J by 5 bases; unmatched bases: 4. Germline loops: CDR1 MNHNS, CDR2 SASEGT. The CDR3 loop is CASSEFQGATEAFF. In DNA form, the CDR3 reads TGTGCCAGCAGTGAATTCCAGGGGGCTACTGAAGCTTTCTTT.

This sequence joins TRBV6-2 or TRBV6-3 and TRBJ2-7; D remains unclear. The CDR3 is 15 amino acids. V lost 0 bases to trimming and J lost 1 base, with 10 bases between them. The germline V gene has CDR1 MNHEY and CDR2 SVGEGT. The CDR3 protein is CASSYSNQISYEQYF. The CDR3 DNA is TGTGCCAGCAGTTACTCGAATCAGATTTCCTACGAGCAGTACTTC.

CDR3 in DNA: TGTGCCAGCAGTGTGAACAGGGGAGTCGCTGGAAACACCATATATTTT. This sequence encodes CASSVNRGVAGNTIYF. V usage is TRBV2 and J usage is TRBJ1-3; 7 nucleotides match TRBD1. V lost 4 bases to trimming and J lost 2 bases; unmatched junction nucleotides: 8. CDR3 length: 16 amino acids. Germline lookup yields CDR1 SNHLY and CDR2 FYNNEI.

This clone was observed a few times. The chain joins TRBV10-3 to TRBJ1-5, with TRBD1 as a possible D gene (6 bases). CDR3 length equals 15 residues. Germline V gives CDR1 ENHRY, CDR2 SYGVKD. Trimming cost V 6 bases and J 0 bases, with 12 bases left between them. CDR3 loop: CAISPDSNSNQPQHF. CDR3 in DNA: TGTGCCATCAGCCCGGACAGCAATAGCAATCAGCCCCAGCATTTT.

V usage is TRBV27 and J usage is TRBJ2-2; unclear D gene. The CDR3 spans 16 residues. Trimming took 0 bases from V and 5 from J, leaving 13 bases between them. Germline V gene sequence: CDR1 MNHEY, CDR2 SMNVEV (reference sequence). The CDR3 bases are TGTGCCAGCAGTTTATCTACGGCTAGTAGTACCGGGGAGCTGTTTTTT. Translating it yields CASSLSTASSTGELFF.

This clone was observed once. The gene calls are TRBV9 and TRBJ2-1, with TRBD2 as a possible D gene (5 bases). V was shortened by 3 bases and J by 8 bases, with 9 bases between the two germline ends. The CDR3 consists of 12 residues. CDR1 and CDR2 from the germline V gene are SGDLS and YYNGEE. CDR3 nucleotides: TGTGCCAGCAGCGCCCGGACTGATGAGCAGTTCTTC. It yields the protein CASSARTDEQFF.

The V and J genes are TRBV30 and TRBJ2-1; 14 nucleotides line up with TRBD2. Germline lookup yields CDR1 GTSNPN and CDR2 SVGIG (reference sequence). The CDR3 extends over 17 amino acids. Unmatched junction bases numbered 7, after V lost 0 bases and J lost 6 bases. CDR3 in DNA: TGTGCCTGGAGTGTGACTAGCGGGAGGGGAGTGGGCAATGAGCAGTTCTTC. Its translation: CAWSVTSGRGVGNEQFF.

This chain joins TRBV5-4 and TRBJ1-2; no firm D call. V was trimmed by 0 bases and J by 4 bases, leaving 10 bases between them. The CDR3 runs 14 residues. CDR1 is SGHNT, CDR2 YYREEE, per germline (reference sequence). The chain's CDR3 is CASSLVGVGYGYTF. In DNA form, the CDR3 reads TGTGCCAGCAGCTTGGTCGGGGTCGGCTATGGCTACACCTTC.

V usage is TRBV28 and J usage is TRBJ1-4; D call uncertain. V lost 10 bases and J lost 1, with 16 bases in between. The V gene's germline CDR1 is MDHEN and CDR2 SYDVKM. This CDR3 has 15 amino acids. The CDR3 sequence: CATSRADLTNEKLFF. The CDR3 coding sequence is TGTGCCACTTCACGGGCGGACTTAACTAATGAAAAACTGTTTTTT.

This rearrangement joins TRBV25-1 to TRBJ1-1, with D possibly being TRBD1 (6 bases). Trimming shortened V by 4 bases and J by 5 bases, and 11 bases separated the two germline ends. The CDR3 runs 13 residues. Germline V lookup: CDR1 MGHDK, CDR2 SYGVNS. This CDR3 is CASSAQGWTEAFF. DNA of the CDR3: TGTGCCAGCAGTGCGCAGGGGTGGACTGAAGCTTTCTTT.

The chain employs TRBV3-1 (or the pseudogene TRBV3-2) and TRBJ1-4; no firm D call. V was cut by 1 base and J by 2 bases, with 11 bases left in between. The CDR3 sequence is 16 residues long. Germline V lookup: CDR1 LGHDT, CDR2 YNNKEL (reference sequence). DNA of the CDR3: TGTGCCAGCAGCCAAGTTCCGGTCGCGACTAATGAAAAACTGTTTTTT. This codes for CASSQVPVATNEKLFF.

The chain has TRBV9 and TRBJ2-5, with 8 bases matching TRBD2. The CDR3 has 15 residues. V was pared by 3 bases and J by 2 bases, with 6 bases of the junction left unmatched. Per the germline V gene, CDR1 is SGDLS and CDR2 is YYNGEE. CDR3 DNA: TGTGCCAGCAGCGCCGTTAGCGGGACGCAAGAGACCCAGTACTTC. It is translated as CASSAVSGTQETQYF.

This clone came up many times. The chain links TRBV19 to TRBJ1-1; maybe TRBD1 (5 bases). The CDR3 covers 14 residues. Germline V gene data show CDR1 as LNHDA and CDR2 as SQIVND (reference sequence). V lost 6 bases, J lost 4 bases, and 15 bases lay in between. In DNA form, the CDR3 reads TGTGCCAGTAGCCTCCAGGGATCGAGCACTGAAGCTTTCTTT. Residues: CASSLQGSSTEAFF.

The J gene is TRBJ1-1, the V gene TRBV30, with 8 nucleotides matching TRBD1. This CDR3 comprises 14 residues. Per germline, CDR1 GTSNPN and CDR2 SVGIG (reference sequence). J lost 4 bases, V lost 3 bases, and 7 bases had no gene match. The CDR3, as DNA: TGTGCCTGGAGGGATGACAGGGGTATCACTGAAGCTTTCTTT. Translated, it gives CAWRDDRGITEAFF.

This chain joins TRBV5-6 and TRBJ2-1; 11 bases are a match to TRBD2. The V segment lost 1 base and the J segment 4 bases; nucleotides outside the gene matches: 4. Germline lookup yields CDR1 SGHDT and CDR2 YYEEEE. The CDR3 covers 16 residues. The CDR3 protein is CASSLFGTSGYNEQFF. The DNA for the CDR3 is TGTGCCAGCAGCTTGTTCGGGACTAGCGGTTACAATGAGCAGTTCTTC. The variable domain in full, with the rest retrieved from reference TRBV5-6 and TRBJ2-1, is DAGVTQSPTHLIKTRGQQVTLRCSPKSGHDTVSWYQQALGQGPQFIFQYYEEEERQRGNFPDRFSGHQFPNYSSELNVNALLLGDSALYLCASSLFGTSGYNEQFFGPGTRLTVL.

The chain couples TRBV4-1 to TRBJ1-5; 10 bases are shared with TRBD1. The length of the CDR3 is 18 residues. V trimming: 3 bases; J trimming: 1 base; junction bases outside the gene matches: 9. The V gene's germline CDR1 is MGHRA and CDR2 YSYEKL. The CDR3 coding sequence is TGCGCCAGCAGCCAGGGCCCCGGGACAGGGGACAGCAATCAGCCCCAGCATTTT. As protein: CASSQGPGTGDSNQPQHF.

V and J are TRBV5-1 and TRBJ2-7, with a weak D call TRBD1 (5 bases). Germline V gene lookup returns CDR1 SGHRS and CDR2 YFSETQ. The CDR3 has 13 amino acids. Trimming stripped 0 bases from V and 3 bases from J, with 7 bases between. The CDR3 nucleotides read TGCGCCAGCAGCTTGGGACAGAACTACGAGCAGTACTTC. It translates to CASSLGQNYEQYF.

The chain employs TRBV2 and TRBJ2-1; 7 nucleotides match TRBD1. With 6 bases clipped from V and 0 bases from J, the junction kept 5 bases outside the gene matches. The CDR3 is made up of 15 amino acids. Germline assignment: CDR1 SNHLY and CDR2 FYNNEI. CDR3 nucleotides: TGTGCCAGCAGGGGACAGACGAGCTCCTACAATGAGCAGTTCTTC. Translation: CASRGQTSSYNEQFF.

This clone was picked up one time. The V call is TRBV5-4, the J call TRBJ1-2, with TRBD1 identical over 7 bases. The germline gives CDR1 SGHNT, CDR2 YYREEE (reference sequence). The CDR3 length is 17 residues. Losses at the gene ends were 3 bases for V and 2 bases for J; bases not matched to a gene: 13. CDR3 sequence: CASSSIPGQPTNYGYTF. CDR3 sequence (DNA): TGTGCCAGCAGCTCGATACCGGGACAGCCTACAAACTATGGCTACACCTTC.

The chain joins TRBV19 to TRBJ1-4; 7 bases map to TRBD1. The CDR3 contains 14 residues. J was trimmed by 0 bases and V by 7 bases; bases with no gene match: 2. Germline V gene data show CDR1 as LNHDA and CDR2 as SQIVND (reference sequence). The CDR3 spells CASMGTATNEKLFF. The CDR3 region has the DNA TGTGCCAGTATGGGGACAGCAACTAATGAAAAACTGTTTTTT.

V is TRBV7-2 and J is TRBJ1-5; 12 bases are a match to TRBD1. Germline CDR1 and CDR2: SGHTA and FQGNSA. Germline trimming cut 4 bases from V and 6 bases from J; bases unmatched to any gene: 4. This CDR3 has 15 amino acids. Here the CDR3 reads CASSSGQGAVQPQHF. The CDR3 DNA reads as TGTGCCAGCAGCTCGGGACAGGGGGCTGTTCAGCCCCAGCATTTT.

This sequence joins TRBV20-1 and TRBJ2-3; TRBD2 might be the D (5 bases). CDR3 length: 11 residues. Germline values: CDR1 DFQATT, CDR2 SNEGSKA (reference sequence). V dropped 6 bases and J dropped 5 bases, with 9 bases sitting between them. The CDR3 DNA sequence: TGCAGTGCAAGTCGGGGAGATACGCAGTATTTT. It yields the protein CSASRGDTQYF.